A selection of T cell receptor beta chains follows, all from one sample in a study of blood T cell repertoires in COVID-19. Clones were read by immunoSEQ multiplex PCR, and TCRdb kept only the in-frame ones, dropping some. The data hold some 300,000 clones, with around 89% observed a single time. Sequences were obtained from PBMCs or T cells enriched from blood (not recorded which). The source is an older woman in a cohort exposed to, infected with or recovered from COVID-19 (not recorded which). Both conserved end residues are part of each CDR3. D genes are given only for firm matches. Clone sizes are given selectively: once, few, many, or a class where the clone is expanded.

CASSPPGGSTQYF,TGTGCCAGCTCACCACCGGGGGGGAGTACGCAGTATTTT,TRBD2,TRBJ2-3,TRBV18,-
CASSPSYTGELFF,TGTGCCAGCAGTCCCAGTTACACCGGGGAGCTGTTTTTT,-,TRBJ2-2,TRBV6-2/TRBV6-3,once
CASSLMETGELFF,TGTGCCAGCAGCTTAATGGAGACCGGGGAGCTGTTTTTT,-,TRBJ2-2,TRBV11-3,-
CASSEEVNSPLHF,TGTGCCAGCAGTGAGGAGGTTAATTCACCCCTCCACTTT,-,TRBJ1-6,TRBV2,-
CASSQGDRVDGYTF,TGCGCCAGCAGCCAAGGGGACAGGGTAGATGGCTACACCTTC,TRBD1,TRBJ1-2,TRBV4-1,-
CASSGRTGGLAGVPGELFF,TGTGCCAGCAGCGGCCGAACGGGCGGACTAGCGGGAGTTCCCGGGGAGCTGTTTTTT,TRBD2,TRBJ2-2,TRBV9,-
CASSLPAGAYEQYF,TGTGCCAGCAGTTTGCCAGCGGGAGCCTACGAGCAGTACTTC,TRBD2,TRBJ2-7,TRBV28,-
CASSFGGPPGQYF,TGTGCCAGCAGTTTCGGGGGGCCCCCAGGCCAGTATTTT,-,TRBJ2-3,TRBV27,-
CASSEGGAYNEQFF,TGCGCCAGCAGTGAAGGGGGTGCCTACAATGAGCAGTTCTTC,-,TRBJ2-1,TRBV10-1,-
CASSPMDRNEQFF,TGTGCCAGCAGCCCTATGGACAGAAATGAGCAGTTCTTC,-,TRBJ2-1,TRBV3-1/TRBV3-2,once
CASSPGTSGRFYNEQFF,TGTGCCAGCAGCCCCGGGACTAGCGGGAGGTTCTACAATGAGCAGTTCTTC,TRBD2,TRBJ2-1,TRBV7-2,-
CATSDLGTGENEQFF,TGTGCCACCAGTGACCTTGGGACAGGGGAGAATGAGCAGTTCTTC,TRBD1,TRBJ2-1,TRBV24-1,-
CASSNNRDRGHTEAFF,TGTGCCAGTAGTAACAACCGGGACAGGGGGCACACTGAAGCTTTCTTT,TRBD1,TRBJ1-1,TRBV19,-
CASSVGGTGSDEQFF,TGTGCCAGCAGCGTAGGTGGGACAGGGTCGGATGAGCAGTTCTTC,TRBD1,TRBJ2-1,TRBV9,-
CASSLAPGGGEKLFF,TGTGCCAGCAGCTTAGCGCCAGGGGGCGGCGAAAAACTGTTTTTT,TRBD1,TRBJ1-4,TRBV7-9,-
CSVGTTGGSGGNTIYF,TGCAGCGTCGGCACCACAGGGGGCAGTGGGGGAAACACCATATATTTT,TRBD1,TRBJ1-3,TRBV29-1,-
CASRGLANTGELFF,TGCGCCAGCAGAGGACTAGCGAACACCGGGGAGCTGTTTTTT,TRBD2,TRBJ2-2,TRBV5-1,few
CASSVASYNEQFF,TGTGCCAGCAGCGTAGCGTCCTACAATGAGCAGTTCTTC,-,TRBJ2-1,TRBV9,few
CASSLVRTANTGELFF,TGTGCCAGCAGCTTAGTGCGGACTGCGAACACCGGGGAGCTGTTTTTT,-,TRBJ2-2,TRBV13,-
CASSPTRTGGRNEQYF,TGTGCCAGCTCACCCACGAGGACAGGGGGGAGAAACGAGCAGTACTTC,TRBD1,TRBJ2-7,TRBV18,-
CASSLSLRETQYF,TGTGCCAGCAGCTTATCGCTGAGAGAGACCCAGTACTTC,-,TRBJ2-5,TRBV13,-
CASKLGNYGEQFF,TGTGCCAGCAAACTAGGGAACTACGGTGAGCAGTTCTTC,-,TRBJ2-1,TRBV6-5,-
CASSHPGQSLYEQYF,TGCGCCAGCAGCCACCCGGGACAGTCTCTCTACGAGCAGTACTTC,TRBD1,TRBJ2-7,TRBV4-1,-
CASSQIAGSGYEQYF,TGTGCCAGTAGTCAAATAGCGGGAAGCGGCTACGAGCAGTACTTC,TRBD2,TRBJ2-7,TRBV19,-
CASSPSGTGRTDTQYF,TGTGCCAGCAGCCCCTCCGGGACAGGGAGAACAGATACGCAGTATTTT,TRBD1,TRBJ2-3,TRBV9,-
CASSQESGRGGRYNEQFF,TGTGCCAGCAGCCAAGAGAGCGGGAGGGGGGGCCGATACAATGAGCAGTTCTTC,TRBD2,TRBJ2-1,TRBV4-2,-
CASSGTGAGIQYF,TGTGCCAGTAGTGGGACAGGGGCGGGCATTCAGTACTTC,TRBD1,TRBJ2-4,TRBV19,-
CASSQDGGNGYNSPLHF,TGTGCCAGCAGCCAAGATGGAGGGAATGGCTATAATTCACCCCTCCACTTT,-,TRBJ1-6,TRBV4-2,-
CASSVNARANTGELFF,TGTGCCAGCAGCGTAAATGCCCGCGCGAACACCGGGGAGCTGTTTTTT,-,TRBJ2-2,TRBV9,-
CASRKNRGENYGYTF,TGTGCCAGCAGAAAAAACAGGGGGGAAAACTATGGCTACACCTTC,TRBD1,TRBJ1-2,TRBV6-5,-
CASSLSPGTSARMEQFF,TGTGCCAGCAGTCTATCGCCCGGGACTAGCGCCCGGATGGAGCAGTTCTTC,TRBD2,TRBJ2-1,TRBV27,-
CASSLGPRSPAYEQYF,TGTGCCAGCAGTTTGGGGCCCAGGAGTCCGGCCTACGAGCAGTACTTC,-,TRBJ2-7,TRBV28,once
CASSDWSYNEQFF,TGTGCCAGCAGCGACTGGTCCTACAATGAGCAGTTCTTC,-,TRBJ2-1,TRBV7-9,-
CASSFMNTGELFF,TGTGCCAGCAGCTTTATGAACACCGGGGAGCTGTTTTTT,-,TRBJ2-2,TRBV7-9,-
CATSLSNTGELFF,TGTGCCACCAGTCTTAGCAACACCGGGGAGCTGTTTTTT,-,TRBJ2-2,TRBV24-1,-
CASGLAGEIGETQYF,TGTGCCAGCGGACTAGCGGGAGAAATAGGAGAGACCCAGTACTTC,TRBD2,TRBJ2-5,TRBV9,-